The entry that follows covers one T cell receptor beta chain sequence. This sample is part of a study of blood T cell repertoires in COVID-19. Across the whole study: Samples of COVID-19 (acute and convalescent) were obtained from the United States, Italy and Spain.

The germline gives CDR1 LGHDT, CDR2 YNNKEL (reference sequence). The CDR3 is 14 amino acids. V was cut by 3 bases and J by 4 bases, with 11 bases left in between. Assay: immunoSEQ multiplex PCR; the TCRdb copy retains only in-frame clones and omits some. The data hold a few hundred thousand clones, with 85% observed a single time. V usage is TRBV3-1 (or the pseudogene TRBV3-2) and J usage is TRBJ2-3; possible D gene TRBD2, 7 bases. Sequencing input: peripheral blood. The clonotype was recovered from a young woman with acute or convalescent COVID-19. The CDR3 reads CASSQGGGPDTQYF. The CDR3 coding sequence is TGTGCCAGCAGCCAGGGCGGGGGCCCAGATACGCAGTATTTT.